This T cell receptor beta chain came from a study of T cell clonality in common variable immunodeficiency. General observations from the study: Compared with controls, CVID subjects had fewer shared TCRbeta clones.

As concerns this clone: Its specificity is unknown. With the read ending 3 residues before the CDR3 end, the germline J gene is used to fill in that end.

Profiled with immunoSEQ multiplex PCR; TCRdb holds only in-frame clones, not every one. This sample comprises roughly 50,000 clones, none seen once only. Caucasian heritage predominated among both patients and controls. Each donor provided roughly 5 to 8 ml of heparinized whole blood. The CDR3 extends over 16 amino acids. CDR1 is MGHDK and CDR2 is SYGVNS in the germline V gene. Unmatched junction bases numbered 0, after V lost 2 bases and J lost 0 bases. The genes are TRBV25-1 and TRBJ2-1, with TRBD2 matching over 11 bases. Sequencing was carried out using peripheral blood mononuclear cells. The sequence came from a person between 18 and 69 years old in good health. The CDR3 sequence: CASSETSGSSYNEQFF. The CDR3 DNA, read in part, is TGTGCCAGCAGTGAAACTAGCGGGAGCTCCTACAATGAG.